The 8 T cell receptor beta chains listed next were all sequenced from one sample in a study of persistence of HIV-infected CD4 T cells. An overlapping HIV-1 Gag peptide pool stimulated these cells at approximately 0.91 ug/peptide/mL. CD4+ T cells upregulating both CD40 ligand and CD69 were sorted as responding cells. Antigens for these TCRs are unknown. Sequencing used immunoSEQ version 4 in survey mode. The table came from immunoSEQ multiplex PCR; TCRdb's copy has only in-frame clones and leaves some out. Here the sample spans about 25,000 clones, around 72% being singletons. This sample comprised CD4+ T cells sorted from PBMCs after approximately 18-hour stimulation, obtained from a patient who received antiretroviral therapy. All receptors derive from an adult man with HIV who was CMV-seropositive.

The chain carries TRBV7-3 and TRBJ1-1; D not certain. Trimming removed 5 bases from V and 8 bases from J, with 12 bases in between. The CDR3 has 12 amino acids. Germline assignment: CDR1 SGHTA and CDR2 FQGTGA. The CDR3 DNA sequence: TGTGCCAGCAGCACTAGGACTGGGGAAGCTTTCTTT. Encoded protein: CASSTRTGEAFF.

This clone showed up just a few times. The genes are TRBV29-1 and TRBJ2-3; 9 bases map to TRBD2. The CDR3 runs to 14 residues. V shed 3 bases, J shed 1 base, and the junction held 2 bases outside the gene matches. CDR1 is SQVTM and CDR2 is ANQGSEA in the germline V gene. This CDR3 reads CSVEIAGGTDTQYF. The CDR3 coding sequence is TGCAGCGTTGAGATAGCGGGGGGCACAGATACGCAGTATTTT.

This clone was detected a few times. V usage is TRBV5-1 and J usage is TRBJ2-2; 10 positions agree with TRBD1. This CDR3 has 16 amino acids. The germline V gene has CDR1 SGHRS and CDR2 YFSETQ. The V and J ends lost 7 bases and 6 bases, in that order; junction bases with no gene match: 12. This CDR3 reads CASDRTGTGASGELFF. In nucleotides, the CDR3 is TGCGCCAGCGATCGGACCGGGACAGGGGCCTCCGGGGAGCTGTTTTTT.

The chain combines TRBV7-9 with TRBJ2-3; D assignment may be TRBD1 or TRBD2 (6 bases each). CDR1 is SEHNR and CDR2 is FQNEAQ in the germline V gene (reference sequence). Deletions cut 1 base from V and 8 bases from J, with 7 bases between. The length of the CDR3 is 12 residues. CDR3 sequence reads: CASSLEGGTQYF. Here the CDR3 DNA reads TGTGCCAGCAGCTTAGAGGGGGGTACGCAGTATTTT.

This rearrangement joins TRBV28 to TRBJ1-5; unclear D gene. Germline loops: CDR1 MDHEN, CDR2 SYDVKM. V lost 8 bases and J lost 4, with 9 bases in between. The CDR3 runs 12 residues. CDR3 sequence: CASGPQNQPQHF. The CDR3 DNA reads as TGTGCCAGCGGTCCCCAAAATCAGCCCCAGCATTTT.

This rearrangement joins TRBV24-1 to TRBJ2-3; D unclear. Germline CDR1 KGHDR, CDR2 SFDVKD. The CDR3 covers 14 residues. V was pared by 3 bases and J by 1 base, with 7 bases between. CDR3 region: CATSDHARTDTQYF. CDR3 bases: TGTGCCACCAGTGATCACGCCCGCACAGATACGCAGTATTTT.

In DNA, the CDR3 is TGTGCCACCAGCATCGAAAAGGGGATCGGGGAGCTGTTTTTT. Amino acids: CATSIEKGIGELFF. The chain uses TRBV15 and TRBJ2-2; a weak D match, TRBD1 (5 bases). CDR1 and CDR2 (germline): LNHNV, YYDKDF (reference sequence). The CDR3 covers 14 residues. The V gene lost 4 bases and the J gene lost 7 bases, with 13 bases spanning the gap.

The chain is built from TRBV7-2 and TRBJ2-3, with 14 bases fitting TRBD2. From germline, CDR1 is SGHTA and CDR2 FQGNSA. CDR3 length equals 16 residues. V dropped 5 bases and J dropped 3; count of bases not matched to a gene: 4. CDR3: CASSDRLAGGTDTQYF. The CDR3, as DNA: TGTGCCAGCAGCGACAGACTAGCGGGGGGGACAGATACGCAGTATTTT.